These 22 T cell receptor beta chains originate from one sample sequenced in a study of technical replicates of blood from a few donors (dated by TCRdb to the late 2010s). Library preparation used the immunoSEQ multiplex PCR assay. The source is immuneACCESS, and TCRdb retained only in-frame sequences with V and J called. Part of the clones is not carried over; for the studies checked, unresolved V genes explain less than half of this, and the remainder is unexplained. Counted in this sample were 65,000 to 90,000 clones; approximately 93% of them appeared once. The top ten hold 0.2% to 0.25% of the sample. Specimen: T cells isolated from PBMCs. Receptor source: a human donor in good health.

This chain joins TRBV5-8 and TRBJ1-3; 7 bases are a match to TRBD1. This CDR3 is 15 amino acids long. CDR1 and CDR2 from the germline V gene are SGHTS and YDEGEE. With 4 bases clipped from V and 2 bases from J, the junction kept 6 bases outside the gene matches. CDR3 DNA: TGTGCCAGCAGCATACAGGGGATGGCTGGAAACACCATATATTTT. Translated, it gives CASSIQGMAGNTIYF.

The V call is TRBV6-5, the J call TRBJ2-2; D remains unclear. V lost 6 bases, J lost 2 bases, and 13 bases lay in between. The CDR3 loop spans 15 amino acids. Per germline, CDR1 MNHEY and CDR2 SVGAGI. CDR3 DNA sequence: TGTGCCAGCAGCTCTCCCTACAGCAACACCGGGGAGCTGTTTTTT. Translating it yields CASSSPYSNTGELFF.

The rearrangement joins TRBV25-1 to TRBJ2-2; D unclear. Trimming took off 2 bases at V and 2 bases at J, with 6 bases between the two ends. Germline loops: CDR1 MGHDK, CDR2 SYGVNS. This CDR3 is built from 14 residues. The DNA for the CDR3 is TGTGCCAGCAGTGAACCGACAAACACCGGGGAGCTGTTTTTT. Translating it yields CASSEPTNTGELFF.

J is TRBJ1-2 and V is TRBV5-6, with D possibly matching TRBD1 (6 bases). The germline gives CDR1 SGHDT, CDR2 YYEEEE. V lost 3 bases and J 6 bases, leaving 15 bases between the germline ends. There are 14 residues in the CDR3. Here the CDR3 reads CASSSPITGNGYTF. CDR3 in DNA: TGTGCCAGCAGCTCCCCGATTACAGGGAATGGCTACACCTTC.

This clone was seen a handful of times. This chain links TRBV7-2 with TRBJ1-5; D is undetermined. V shed 1 base and J shed 5 bases, with 6 bases lying between them. CDR1 and CDR2 (germline): SGHTA, FQGNSA. The CDR3 is 13 residues long. For the CDR3, the DNA is TGTGCCAGCAGCTTAGTGAGGGATCAGCCCCAGCATTTT. This sequence encodes CASSLVRDQPQHF.

The chain joins TRBV11-2 to TRBJ2-2, with 11 positions matching TRBD2. The CDR3 consists of 18 residues. The J segment lost 5 bases and the V segment lost 1 base, leaving 9 bases of the junction unmatched. Germline-derived CDR1 and CDR2 are SGHAT and FQNNGV. CDR3 loop: CASSLAGTSGRATGELFF. The CDR3 DNA is TGTGCCAGCAGCTTAGCGGGAACTAGCGGGAGAGCGACCGGGGAGCTGTTTTTT.

The chain couples TRBV5-1 to TRBJ2-3; TRBD1 matches 11 bases. Unmatched junction bases numbered 7, after V lost 4 bases and J lost 6 bases. This CDR3 has 15 residues. CDR1 is SGHRS, CDR2 YFSETQ, per germline. The CDR3 protein is CASSVGQGVPDTQYF. In nucleotides, the CDR3 is TGCGCCAGCAGCGTGGGACAGGGGGTTCCCGATACGCAGTATTTT. The full variable domain, with the rest looked up from reference TRBV5-1 and TRBJ2-3, is KAGVTQTPRYLIKTRGQQVTLSCSPISGHRSVSWYQQTPGQGLQFLFEYFSETQRNKGNFPGRFSGRQFSNSRSEMNVSTLELGDSALYLCASSVGQGVPDTQYFGPGTRLTVL.

This sequence joins TRBV6-5 and TRBJ1-2; TRBD1 aligns across 9 bases. Germline-derived CDR1 and CDR2 are MNHEY and SVGAGI. This CDR3 has 15 amino acids. Trimming took 6 bases from V and 3 from J; bases not matched to a gene: 8. CDR3 residues: CASRTGQGMYYGYTF. The CDR3 nucleotides are TGTGCCAGCAGAACGGGACAGGGAATGTACTATGGCTACACCTTC.

The chain carries TRBV5-4 and TRBJ2-1; maybe TRBD2 (6 bases). The CDR3 has 12 amino acids. Trimming removed 4 bases from V and 12 bases from J, with 14 bases in between. The V gene's germline CDR1 is SGHNT and CDR2 YYREEE (reference sequence). The CDR3, as DNA: TGTGCCAGCAGCCTTACTAGGGAGGTGCAGTTCTTC. Translating gives CASSLTREVQFF.

The genes are TRBV2 and TRBJ1-4; 10 bases line up with TRBD1. CDR3 length equals 14 residues. V shed 7 bases and J 5 bases; nucleotides not matched to a gene: 4. CDR1 is SNHLY and CDR2 is FYNNEI in the germline V gene. Here the CDR3 reads CASTPGQGNEKLFF. The CDR3 DNA is TGTGCCAGCACTCCGGGACAGGGGAATGAAAAACTGTTTTTT.

The J gene is TRBJ1-5, the V gene TRBV18; D is unclear. V lost 3 bases and J 0 bases, leaving 6 bases between the germline ends. This CDR3 region has 14 residues. Germline-derived CDR1 and CDR2 are KGHSH and LQKENI. CDR3 protein: CASSPSVSNQPQHF. In DNA form, the CDR3 reads TGTGCCAGCTCACCGTCCGTTAGCAATCAGCCCCAGCATTTT. The full variable domain, in which reference TRBV18 and TRBJ1-5 provide the parts outside the CDR3, is NAGVMQNPRHLVRRRGQEARLRCSPMKGHSHVYWYRQLPEEGLKFMVYLQKENIIDESGMPKERFSAEFPKEGPSILRIQQVVRGDSAAYFCASSPSVSNQPQHFGDGTRLSIL.

This chain joins TRBV7-9 and TRBJ2-7; 8 nucleotides match TRBD1. V trimming: 5 bases; J trimming: 3 bases; junction bases outside the gene matches: 9. There are 15 residues in the CDR3. The germline V gene has CDR1 SEHNR and CDR2 FQNEAQ (reference sequence). The CDR3 here is CASSPQEGQVYEQYF. The CDR3 DNA reads TGTGCCAGCAGCCCACAAGAGGGACAGGTCTACGAGCAGTACTTC.

V and J are TRBV7-2 and TRBJ2-1, with TRBD2 identical over 11 bases. Looked up from germline, CDR1 is SGHTA and CDR2 is FQGNSA. After removal of 0 bases from V and 8 bases from J, the junction contained 9 bases not matched to a gene. CDR3 length: 17 amino acids. The CDR3, as DNA: TGTGCCAGCAGCTTAGCACGAACTAGCGGGAGAACAGATGAGCAGTTCTTC. Amino acid sequence: CASSLARTSGRTDEQFF.

V is TRBV6-1 and J is TRBJ1-2, with TRBD1 matching over 10 bases. This CDR3 spans 14 amino acids. The germline V gene encodes CDR1 MNHNS and CDR2 SASEGT. Trimming cost V 6 bases and J 8 bases; bases outside gene matches: 9. The CDR3 nucleotides read TGTGCCAGCAGCGCGCAGACAGGGGGCGCGGGCTACACCTTC. Amino acids: CASSAQTGGAGYTF.

V is TRBV30 and J is TRBJ1-5; D is uncertain. V lost 3 bases and J lost 4, with 10 bases in between. CDR3 length: 13 amino acids. CDR1 is GTSNPN, CDR2 SVGIG, per germline (reference sequence). The CDR3 coding sequence is TGTGCCTGGAGCTCCCGGAGGAATCAGCCCCAGCATTTT. This gives the protein CAWSSRRNQPQHF.

The genes are TRBV7-6 and TRBJ2-6; 7 bases map to TRBD1. The CDR3 length is 16 residues. The J segment lost 9 bases and the V segment lost 5 bases, leaving 13 bases of the junction unmatched. Germline V gene data show CDR1 as SGHVS and CDR2 as FNYEAQ. The CDR3 nucleotides read TGTGCCAGCAGCCTACTCCCGGGACAGAGCGACAACGTCCTGACTTTC. It is translated as CASSLLPGQSDNVLTF.

This sequence joins TRBV4-1 and TRBJ2-7; TRBD1 agrees at 9 bases. CDR3 size: 17 residues. V was clipped by 0 bases and J by 3 bases; unmatched bases: 9. Per germline, CDR1 MGHRA and CDR2 YSYEKL. CDR3 nucleotide sequence: TGCGCCAGCAGCCAAGATACCGACAGGGGGACCTACTACGAGCAGTACTTC. Amino acids: CASSQDTDRGTYYEQYF.

The chain links TRBV29-1 to TRBJ2-7; D uncertain. The CDR3 extends over 11 amino acids. CDR1 is SQVTM, CDR2 ANQGSEA, per germline. Trimming stripped 7 bases from V and 3 bases from J, with 10 bases between. The CDR3 region is CSASISYEQYF. CDR3 in DNA: TGCAGCGCATCAATTAGCTACGAGCAGTACTTC.

This chain joins TRBV25-1 and TRBJ2-5; 7 nucleotides agree with TRBD1. CDR1 and CDR2 from the germline V gene are MGHDK and SYGVNS. The CDR3 sequence is 13 residues long. The junction had 4 bases not matched to a gene; V was cut back by 4 bases and J by 5 bases. The CDR3: CASSGTQGETQYF. The CDR3 coding sequence is TGTGCCAGCAGTGGGACACAGGGGGAGACCCAGTACTTC.

The chain employs TRBV11-2 and TRBJ2-7; D may be TRBD2 (5 bases). The CDR3 runs 11 residues. Trimming took off 1 base at V and 9 bases at J, with 7 bases between the two ends. Germline V gene sequence: CDR1 SGHAT, CDR2 FQNNGV. CDR3 amino acids: CASSLGGGQYF. CDR3 DNA: TGTGCCAGCAGCTTAGGAGGAGGGCAGTACTTC.

V is TRBV10-1 and J is TRBJ2-6; 7 bases map to TRBD2. This CDR3 region has 19 residues. Looked up from germline, CDR1 is WNHNN and CDR2 is SYGVQD (reference sequence). V was clipped by 4 bases and J by 1 base; unmatched bases: 13. CDR3 loop: CASSAAGDRFFSGANVLTF. CDR3 bases: TGCGCCAGCAGTGCGGCGGGAGACCGGTTTTTTTCTGGGGCCAACGTCCTGACTTTC.

A few counts support this clone. The chain recombines TRBV28 with TRBJ1-1; D is undetermined. Trimming pared 3 bases from V and 0 bases from J, leaving 11 bases between. Germline assignment: CDR1 MDHEN and CDR2 SYDVKM. This CDR3 comprises 15 residues. The CDR3 region is CASSLIFSMNTEAFF. As DNA, the CDR3 is TGTGCCAGCAGTTTGATCTTCAGTATGAACACTGAAGCTTTCTTT.